Each of the 7 T cell receptor beta chains below was sequenced from the same sample in a study of T cell responses to AZD1222 COVID-19 vaccine. Repertoires were generated with immunoSEQ multiplex PCR, while TCRdb's copy carries only in-frame clones and drops some. Found here are about 110,000 clones, 70% to 90% of them singletons; the top ten hold roughly 15%. Sequenced here: peripheral blood, sampled 28 days after the second AZD1222 dose. The receptors stem from an adult who received the AZD1222 COVID-19 vaccine.

The V and J genes are TRBV18 and TRBJ2-7; D gene uncertain. Germline loops: CDR1 KGHSH, CDR2 LQKENI. The CDR3 is 13 residues long. Trimming pared 2 bases from V and 3 bases from J, leaving 8 bases between. The CDR3 protein is CASSPVKLYEQYF. As DNA, the CDR3 is TGTGCCAGCTCACCAGTCAAACTCTACGAGCAGTACTTC. The variable domain in full, completed from reference TRBV18 and TRBJ2-7, reads NAGVMQNPRHLVRRRGQEARLRCSPMKGHSHVYWYRQLPEEGLKFMVYLQKENIIDESGMPKERFSAEFPKEGPSILRIQQVVRGDSAAYFCASSPVKLYEQYFGPGTRLTVT.

The rearrangement joins TRBV14 to TRBJ1-3; 7 nucleotides match TRBD1. The V segment lost 8 bases and the J segment 4 bases; nucleotides outside the gene matches: 11. Germline V gene lookup returns CDR1 SGHDN and CDR2 FVKESK. The CDR3 spans 15 residues. As DNA, the CDR3 is TGTGCCAGCGCCTACCTGGGACAGAGCGGAAACACCATATATTTT. It is translated as CASAYLGQSGNTIYF.

The gene calls are TRBV10-3 and TRBJ2-2; 10 nucleotides align to TRBD2. With V trimmed by 5 bases and J by 1 base, 1 base remained unmatched. Germline CDR1 and CDR2: ENHRY and SYGVKD. The CDR3 is made up of 15 amino acids. CDR3 loop: CAISRTSGNTGELFF. DNA of the CDR3: TGTGCCATCAGTCGGACTAGCGGGAACACCGGGGAGCTGTTTTTT.

As DNA, the CDR3 is TGTGCCAGCGACTCAGGGAACAATGAGCAGTTCTTC. Its protein product is CASDSGNNEQFF. This rearrangement joins TRBV27 to TRBJ2-1; D might be TRBD1 (5 bases). The germline gives CDR1 MNHEY, CDR2 SMNVEV (reference sequence). The CDR3 spans 12 residues. V was shortened by 8 bases and J by 5 bases, with 10 bases between the two germline ends.

Here the CDR3 reads CASSGDITYEQYF. The DNA of the CDR3 is TGTGCCAGCAGTGGGGACATTACCTACGAGCAGTACTTC. The V gene is TRBV25-1, the J gene TRBJ2-7, with a tentative D call TRBD1 (6 bases). The germline CDR1 and CDR2 sequences are MGHDK and SYGVNS. V lost 4 bases and J lost 2, with 9 bases in between. CDR3 size: 13 residues.

The chain combines TRBV25-1 with TRBJ1-2, with D tentatively TRBD1 (5 bases). The germline gives CDR1 MGHDK, CDR2 SYGVNS. The CDR3 covers 17 residues. With 1 base removed from V and 2 bases from J, the gap between germline ends came to 17 bases. The chain's CDR3 is CASSEWSSAGSNYGYTF. DNA for the CDR3: TGTGCCAGCAGTGAATGGAGTTCGGCAGGGTCGAACTATGGCTACACCTTC.

This chain connects TRBV5-1 to TRBJ2-7; 12 bases line up with TRBD2. Unmatched junction bases numbered 8, after V lost 4 bases and J lost 0 bases. The CDR3 covers 17 residues. Germline V gene lookup returns CDR1 SGHRS and CDR2 YFSETQ. CDR3 loop: CASSALAGGPSSYEQYF. The DNA of the CDR3 is TGCGCCAGCAGCGCACTAGCGGGAGGTCCCAGCTCCTACGAGCAGTACTTC.